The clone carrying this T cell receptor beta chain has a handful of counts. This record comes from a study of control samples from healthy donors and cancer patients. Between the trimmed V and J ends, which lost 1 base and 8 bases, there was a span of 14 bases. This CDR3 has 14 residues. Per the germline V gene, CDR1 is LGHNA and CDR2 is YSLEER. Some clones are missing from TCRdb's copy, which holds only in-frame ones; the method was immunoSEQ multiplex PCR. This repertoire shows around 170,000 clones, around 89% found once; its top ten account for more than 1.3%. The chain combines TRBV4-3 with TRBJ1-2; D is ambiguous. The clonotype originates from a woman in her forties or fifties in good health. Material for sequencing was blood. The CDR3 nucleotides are TGCGCCAGCAGCCAAGGTTTCGGGGATTTAGGCTACACCTTC. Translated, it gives CASSQGFGDLGYTF.